This T cell receptor beta chain was sequenced in a study of T cell responses to AZD1222 COVID-19 vaccine. The overall study: Second doses were pooled across both intervals (about 4 or about 12 weeks).

General observations from the study: No day 14 peak samples; only post-peak repertoires were characterized. The reported proportion of spike-specific TCRs targeting unmutated variant regions was nearly half.

As concerns this clone: Antigen specificity is unknown.

Sequencing was performed with immunoSEQ multiplex PCR; in TCRdb, only in-frame clones are kept and a portion is missing. The repertoire holds 90,000 to 110,000 clones, with roughly 90% as singletons. This TCR was recovered from an adult in good health. The sequencing here drew on peripheral blood, taken on day 0 of AZD1222 vaccination.

CDR3 nucleotides: TGTGCCAGTAGTGTACTGGGGACAGAGATTAATGAAAAACTGTTTTTT. Its translation is CASSVLGTEINEKLFF. The chain couples TRBV19 to TRBJ1-4; 7 bases agree with TRBD1. Losses at the gene ends were 5 bases for V and 4 bases for J; bases not matched to a gene: 10. Germline-derived CDR1 and CDR2 are LNHDA and SQIVND (reference sequence). This CDR3 has 16 residues. The variable domain in full, completed from reference TRBV19 and TRBJ1-4, reads DGGITQSPKYLFRKEGQNVTLSCEQNLNHDAMYWYRQDPGQGLRLIYYSQIVNDFQKGDIAEGYSVSREKKESFPLTVTSAQKNPTAFYLCASSVLGTEINEKLFFGSGTQLSVL.